One and the same sample provided the 10 T cell receptor beta chains below, sequenced in a study of blood T cell repertoires in COVID-19. Measured with immunoSEQ multiplex PCR; TCRdb has only the in-frame clones, and not every one. This repertoire shows under 100,000 clones, approximately 80% found once; its top ten account for around 11%. The sample was peripheral blood. The receptors stem from a woman aged 70-85 years with active or convalescent COVID-19.

The chain has TRBV28 and TRBJ1-4, with 7 bases aligning to TRBD1. The CDR3 runs 13 residues. Germline loops: CDR1 MDHEN, CDR2 SYDVKM. J was trimmed by 4 bases and V by 6 bases; bases with no gene match: 2. The CDR3 DNA is TGTGCCAGCAGGGGGGACAGTAATGAAAAACTGTTTTTT. This sequence encodes CASRGDSNEKLFF.

This clone was counted between two and nine times. The V gene is TRBV15, the J gene TRBJ1-4; the D gene is possibly TRBD1 (5 bases). Trimming stripped 0 bases from V and 9 bases from J, with 11 bases between. Germline lookup yields CDR1 LNHNV and CDR2 YYDKDF (reference sequence). This CDR3 has 14 residues. CDR3 nucleotide sequence: TGTGCCACCAGCAGAGACAGGGCCGGTCAAAAACTGTTTTTT. It translates to CATSRDRAGQKLFF.

This clone was detected only once. The chain couples TRBV10-3 to TRBJ2-5; TRBD2 matches 8 bases. CDR3 length: 14 residues. Germline trimming cut 10 bases from V and 5 bases from J; bases unmatched to any gene: 12. Per the germline V gene, CDR1 is ENHRY and CDR2 is SYGVKD. The CDR3 spells CATRPTGGPETQYF. In DNA, the CDR3 is TGTGCCACCAGACCCACGGGGGGGCCTGAGACCCAGTACTTC.

The chain joins TRBV10-1 to TRBJ2-1; 10 bases align to TRBD2. Germline CDR1 is WNHNN and CDR2 is SYGVQD (reference sequence). The CDR3 spans 17 residues. Trimming at V came to 0 bases and at J to 10 bases, leaving 12 bases not matched to a gene. The CDR3 region is CASSESRLAGRDREQFF. CDR3 nucleotides: TGCGCCAGCAGTGAGTCGAGACTAGCGGGCCGGGACCGGGAGCAGTTCTTC.

V usage is TRBV5-1 and J usage is TRBJ2-7, with a tentative D call TRBD1 (6 bases). V was trimmed by 2 bases and J by 3 bases, leaving 9 bases between them. The CDR3 contains 13 residues. CDR1 and CDR2 from the germline V gene are SGHRS and YFSETQ. CDR3 sequence (DNA): TGCGCCAGCAGCTTTGGACAGTACTACGAGCAGTACTTC. The encoded protein is CASSFGQYYEQYF.

The V gene is TRBV7-2, the J gene TRBJ2-7, with D possibly TRBD2 on 5 matching bases. This CDR3 comprises 13 residues. Between the trimmed V and J ends, which lost 7 bases and 0 bases, there was a span of 10 bases. Germline values: CDR1 SGHTA, CDR2 FQGNSA. The CDR3 sequence: CASTEGNSYEQYF. The DNA for the CDR3 is TGTGCCAGCACAGAGGGAAACTCCTACGAGCAGTACTTC.

This chain connects TRBV5-1 to TRBJ2-1; TRBD2 is a possible D gene (7 bases). V lost 6 bases to trimming and J lost 6 bases, with 13 bases between them. The germline gives CDR1 SGHRS, CDR2 YFSETQ. The CDR3 loop spans 13 amino acids. The CDR3 protein is CASTLGGVNEQFF. The CDR3 bases are TGCGCCAGCACCCTAGGGGGGGTCAATGAGCAGTTCTTC.

This sequence joins TRBV15 and TRBJ2-2; TRBD1 matches at 8 bases. The CDR3 is 16 residues long. V lost 0 bases to trimming and J lost 4 bases; unmatched junction nucleotides: 4. Germline V gene data show CDR1 as LNHNV and CDR2 as YYDKDF (reference sequence). The CDR3 protein is CATSRDVDRGTGELFF. CDR3 nucleotide sequence: TGTGCCACCAGCAGAGATGTCGACAGGGGCACCGGGGAGCTGTTTTTT.

The gene calls are TRBV5-1 and TRBJ2-1; 9 nucleotides line up with TRBD2. The trim removed 5 bases at V and 7 bases at J, leaving 13 bases unmatched. The germline V gene has CDR1 SGHRS and CDR2 YFSETQ. The CDR3 is made up of 16 amino acids. The DNA of the CDR3 is TGCGCCAGCAGACCGATAGCGGGGGCCCCTGGAAATGAGCAGTTCTTC. This codes for CASRPIAGAPGNEQFF.

This chain uses TRBV18 with TRBJ1-3; D not certain. Trimming cost V 3 bases and J 2 bases, with 8 bases left between them. Germline loops: CDR1 KGHSH, CDR2 LQKENI. The CDR3 covers 14 residues. The DNA of the CDR3 is TGTGCCAGCTCACCTGCGGAAGCTGGAAACACCATATATTTT. This translates into CASSPAEAGNTIYF. The whole variable domain, remainder taken from reference TRBV18 and TRBJ1-3, is NAGVMQNPRHLVRRRGQEARLRCSPMKGHSHVYWYRQLPEEGLKFMVYLQKENIIDESGMPKERFSAEFPKEGPSILRIQQVVRGDSAAYFCASSPAEAGNTIYFGEGSWLTVV.